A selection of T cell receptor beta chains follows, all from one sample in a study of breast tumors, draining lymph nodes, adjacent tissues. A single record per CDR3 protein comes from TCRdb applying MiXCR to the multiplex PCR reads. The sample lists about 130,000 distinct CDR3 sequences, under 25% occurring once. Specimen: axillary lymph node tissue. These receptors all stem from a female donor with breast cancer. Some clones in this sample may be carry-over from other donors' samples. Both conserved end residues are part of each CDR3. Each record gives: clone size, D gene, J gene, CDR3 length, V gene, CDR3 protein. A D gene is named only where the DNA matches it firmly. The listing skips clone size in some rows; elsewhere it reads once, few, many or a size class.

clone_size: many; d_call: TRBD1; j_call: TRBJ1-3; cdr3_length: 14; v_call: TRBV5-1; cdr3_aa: CASGQGLEGNTIYF
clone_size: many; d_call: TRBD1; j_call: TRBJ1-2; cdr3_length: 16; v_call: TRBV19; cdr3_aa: CASSTAGQDLNYGYTF
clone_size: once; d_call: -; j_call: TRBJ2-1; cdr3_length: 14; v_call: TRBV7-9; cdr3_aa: CASAYRVPNNEQSF
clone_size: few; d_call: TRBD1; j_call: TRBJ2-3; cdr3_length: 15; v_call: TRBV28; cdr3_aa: CASSLPGQGSDTQYF
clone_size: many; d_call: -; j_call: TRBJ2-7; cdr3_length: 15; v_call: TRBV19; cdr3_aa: CASSIEPGEGYEQYF
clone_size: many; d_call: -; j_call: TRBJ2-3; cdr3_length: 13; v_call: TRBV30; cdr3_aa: CAWSVSSTDTQYF
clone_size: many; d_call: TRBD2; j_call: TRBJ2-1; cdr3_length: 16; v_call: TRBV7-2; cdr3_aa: CASSISGRNSYNEQFF
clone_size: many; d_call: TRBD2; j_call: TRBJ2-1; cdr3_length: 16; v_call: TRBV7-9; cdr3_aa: CASSPASGSSYNEQFF
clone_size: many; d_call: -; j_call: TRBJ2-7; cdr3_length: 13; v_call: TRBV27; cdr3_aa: CASSYALSYEQYF
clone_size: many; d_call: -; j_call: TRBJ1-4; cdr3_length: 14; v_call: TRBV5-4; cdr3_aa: CASSPGVTVEKLFF
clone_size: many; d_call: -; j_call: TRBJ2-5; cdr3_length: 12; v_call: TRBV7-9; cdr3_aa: CASSLEEGTQYF
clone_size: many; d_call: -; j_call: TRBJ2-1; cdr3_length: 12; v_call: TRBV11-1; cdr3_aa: CASRSDHNEQFF
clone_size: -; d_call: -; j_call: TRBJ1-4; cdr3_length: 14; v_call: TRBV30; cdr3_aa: CAWSGQPINEKLFF
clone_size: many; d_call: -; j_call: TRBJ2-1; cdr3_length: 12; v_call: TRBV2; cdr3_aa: CASSDGGVEQFF
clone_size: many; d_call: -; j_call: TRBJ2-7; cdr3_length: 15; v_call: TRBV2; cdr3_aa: CASSEEGGRSYEQYF
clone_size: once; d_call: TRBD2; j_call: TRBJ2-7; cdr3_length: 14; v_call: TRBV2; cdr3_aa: CASSGTRVAHEQYF
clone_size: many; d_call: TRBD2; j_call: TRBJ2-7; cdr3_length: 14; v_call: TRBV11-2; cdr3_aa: CASSPRLAGIEQYF
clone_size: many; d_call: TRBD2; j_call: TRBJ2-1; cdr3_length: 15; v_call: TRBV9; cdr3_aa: CASSGTSGRAGEQFF
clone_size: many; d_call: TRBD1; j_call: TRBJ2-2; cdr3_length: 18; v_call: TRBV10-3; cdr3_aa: CAIKEHRTGTGDTGELFF
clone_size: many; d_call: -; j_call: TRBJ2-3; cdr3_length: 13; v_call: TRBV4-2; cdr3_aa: CASSQELTDTQYF
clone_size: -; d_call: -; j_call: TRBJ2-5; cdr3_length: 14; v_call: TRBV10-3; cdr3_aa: CAISVSLVAETQYF
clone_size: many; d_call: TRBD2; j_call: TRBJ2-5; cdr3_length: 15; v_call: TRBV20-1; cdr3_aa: CSARPSGRAGETQYF
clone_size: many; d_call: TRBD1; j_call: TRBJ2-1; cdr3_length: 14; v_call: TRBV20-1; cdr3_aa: CSAGRTGEANEQFF
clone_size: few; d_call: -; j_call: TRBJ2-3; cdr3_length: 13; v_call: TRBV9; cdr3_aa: CASSVAGPDTQYF
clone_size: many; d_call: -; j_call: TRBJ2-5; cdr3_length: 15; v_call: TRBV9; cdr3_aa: CASSAGAQPQETQYF
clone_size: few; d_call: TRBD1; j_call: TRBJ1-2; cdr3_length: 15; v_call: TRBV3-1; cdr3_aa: CASSPTRDRGPGYTF
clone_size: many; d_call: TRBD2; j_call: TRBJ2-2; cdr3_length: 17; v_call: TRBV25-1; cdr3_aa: CASSDTSGSSNTGELFF
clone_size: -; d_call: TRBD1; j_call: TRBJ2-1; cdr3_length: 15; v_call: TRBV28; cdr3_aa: CASSTGTGVYNEQFF
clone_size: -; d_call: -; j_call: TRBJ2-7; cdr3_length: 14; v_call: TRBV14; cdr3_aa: CASSQLDRPYEQYF
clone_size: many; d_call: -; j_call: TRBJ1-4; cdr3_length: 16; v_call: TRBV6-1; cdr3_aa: CVISSGFGATNEKLFF
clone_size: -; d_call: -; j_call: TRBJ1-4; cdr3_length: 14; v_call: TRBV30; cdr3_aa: CAWSGGSLSEKLFF
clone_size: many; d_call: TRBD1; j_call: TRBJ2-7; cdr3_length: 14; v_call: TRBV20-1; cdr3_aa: CSARRQGVAYEQYF
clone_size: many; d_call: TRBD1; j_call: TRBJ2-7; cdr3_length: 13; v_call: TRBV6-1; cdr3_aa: CASRRTGIAEQYF
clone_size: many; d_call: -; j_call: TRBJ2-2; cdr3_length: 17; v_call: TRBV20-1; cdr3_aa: CSARDPTRGTGTGELFF
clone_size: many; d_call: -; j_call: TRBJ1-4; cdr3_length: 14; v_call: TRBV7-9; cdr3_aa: CASSLVPTNEKLFF
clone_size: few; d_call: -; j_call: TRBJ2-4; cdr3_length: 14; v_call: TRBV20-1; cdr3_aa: CSARVTGTKNIQYF
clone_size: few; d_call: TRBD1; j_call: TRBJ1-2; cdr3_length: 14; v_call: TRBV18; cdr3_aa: CASSPGQENYGYTF
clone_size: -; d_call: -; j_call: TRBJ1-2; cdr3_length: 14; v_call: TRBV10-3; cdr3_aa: CAISDLRGGNGYTF
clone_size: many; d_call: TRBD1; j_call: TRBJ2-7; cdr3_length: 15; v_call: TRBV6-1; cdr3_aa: CASSEGWDRSYEQYF
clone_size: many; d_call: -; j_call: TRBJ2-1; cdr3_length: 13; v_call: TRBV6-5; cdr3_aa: CASRLGGPHEQFF
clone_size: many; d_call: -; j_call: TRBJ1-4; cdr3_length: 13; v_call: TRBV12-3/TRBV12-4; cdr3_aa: CAGVLATNEKLFF